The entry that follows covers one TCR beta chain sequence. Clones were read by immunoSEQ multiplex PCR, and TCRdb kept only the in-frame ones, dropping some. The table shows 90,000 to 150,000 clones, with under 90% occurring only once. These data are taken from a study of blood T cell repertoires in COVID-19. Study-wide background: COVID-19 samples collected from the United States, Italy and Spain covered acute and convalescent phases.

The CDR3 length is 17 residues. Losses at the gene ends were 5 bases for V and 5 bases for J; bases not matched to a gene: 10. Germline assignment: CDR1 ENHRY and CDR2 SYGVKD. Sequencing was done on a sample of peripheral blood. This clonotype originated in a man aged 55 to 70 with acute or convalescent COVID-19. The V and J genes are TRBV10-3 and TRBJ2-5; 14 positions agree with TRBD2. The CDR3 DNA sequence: TGTGCCATCAGTTCCGGGACTAGCGGGAGTAACTGGGAGACCCAGTACTTC. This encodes CAISSGTSGSNWETQYF.